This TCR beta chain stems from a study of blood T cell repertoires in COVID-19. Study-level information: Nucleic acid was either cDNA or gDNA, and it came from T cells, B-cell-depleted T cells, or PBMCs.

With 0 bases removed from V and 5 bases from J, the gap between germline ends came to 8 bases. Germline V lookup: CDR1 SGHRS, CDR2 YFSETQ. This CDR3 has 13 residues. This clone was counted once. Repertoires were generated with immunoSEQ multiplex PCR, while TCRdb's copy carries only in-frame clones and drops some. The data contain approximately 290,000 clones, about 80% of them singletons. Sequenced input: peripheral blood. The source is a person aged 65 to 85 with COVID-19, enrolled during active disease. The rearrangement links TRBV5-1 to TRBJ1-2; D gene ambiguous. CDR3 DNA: TGCGCCAGCAGCTTGGGAACGCAGTATGGCTACACCTTC. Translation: CASSLGTQYGYTF.